The sequence of this T cell receptor (beta chain) was determined in a study of neurological immune-mediated disorders. This clonotype was seen at least ten times. The germline V gene has CDR1 SQVTM and CDR2 ANQGSEA. With 6 bases clipped from V and 1 base from J, the junction kept 1 base outside the gene matches. CDR3 size: 12 residues. 5'RACE with 10-nucleotide random UMIs generated the cDNA. TCRdb itself ran the 5' RACE reads through MiXCR, one entry per CDR3 protein. The table has approximately 50,000 distinct CDR3 sequences, about 3.5% seen once. This clonotype was sampled from a man aged 25-45 years with multiple sclerosis. The chain uses TRBV29-1 and TRBJ1-1, with 8 bases identical to TRBD1. The material sequenced was PBMCs. The CDR3 reads CSVGQGNTEAFF. Here the CDR3 DNA reads TGCAGCGTCGGACAGGGGAACACTGAAGCTTTCTTT.